This entry describes one T cell receptor beta chain. Its matching antigen is unknown. This specimen comes from a study of monozygotic twins with cystic fibrosis. The CDR3 length is 18 residues. The germline V gene encodes CDR1 MDHEN and CDR2 SYDVKM. V was cut by 3 bases and J by 8 bases, with 25 bases left in between. Overall study results and limits: V usage most resembled the co-twin in 13 of 16 pairs.

The assay was immunoSEQ multiplex PCR, and TCRdb's table has in-frame clones only and misses some. The sample lists about 14,000 clones; about 85% were seen once. The sample consisted of blood. This TCR was sampled from a boy aged 10-17 years with cystic fibrosis. The rearrangement joins TRBV28 to TRBJ1-4; possibly TRBD1 for D (6 bases). CDR3 sequence: CASSFWPGRGRVMEKLFF. CDR3 DNA sequence: TGTGCCAGCAGTTTTTGGCCAGGCAGGGGAAGGGTTATGGAAAAACTGTTTTTT.